The 32 T cell receptor beta chains listed next were all sequenced from one sample in a study of T-cell reconstitution after alpha-beta-depleted transplantation in children. It was with unique molecular identifiers that the TCRbeta library was prepared. TCRdb passed the PCR reads through MiXCR, listing each CDR3 protein once. This table holds about 470,000 distinct CDR3 sequences, around two fifths found once. Specimen: PBMCs, collected before TCRalphabeta/CD19-depleted stem cell transplant. Receptors were obtained from a girl aged 2-9 years with aplastic anemia, due to receive a stem cell transplant.

The J gene is TRBJ1-1, the V gene TRBV25-1, with a possible D match to TRBD1 (5 bases). With 1 base removed from V and 4 bases from J, the gap between germline ends came to 7 bases. The CDR3 sequence is 13 residues long. Germline V gene lookup returns CDR1 MGHDK and CDR2 SYGVNS. The CDR3 loop reads CASSELRGTEAFF. For the CDR3, the DNA is TGTGCCAGCAGTGAATTGAGGGGCACTGAAGCTTTCTTT.

By sample share, this clonotype is medium-sized. DNA of the CDR3: TGCAGTGCATTCGGACTGCGGATCCCGAATGAGCAGTTCTTC. This gives the protein CSAFGLRIPNEQFF. The J gene is TRBJ2-1, the V gene TRBV20-1, with D perhaps TRBD2 (5 bases). The CDR3 contains 14 residues. Trimming shortened V by 6 bases and J by 7 bases, and 19 bases separated the two germline ends. Germline values: CDR1 DFQATT, CDR2 SNEGSKA (reference sequence).

The table lists this clonotype with many counts. The chain couples TRBV4-1 to TRBJ1-1; D is possibly TRBD1 (6 bases). Trimming pared 0 bases from V and 7 bases from J, leaving 21 bases between. Germline CDR1 is MGHRA and CDR2 is YSYEKL. The CDR3 is 17 residues long. The CDR3 spells CASSQDPSGQSRVEAFF. The CDR3 DNA sequence: TGCGCCAGCAGCCAAGATCCATCCGGACAGTCGAGGGTTGAAGCTTTCTTT.

This chain links TRBV6-5 with TRBJ2-1; D perhaps matches TRBD2 (5 bases). Germline V gives CDR1 MNHEY, CDR2 SVGAGI. Trimming left V 0 bases short and J 7 bases short, with 10 bases between. CDR3 size: 14 residues. The CDR3 coding sequence is TGTGCCAGCAGTTACTCCCACGGGGTGAATGAGCAGTTCTTC. Translated: CASSYSHGVNEQFF.

The chain recombines TRBV28 with TRBJ2-3, with D perhaps TRBD1 (6 bases). V was clipped by 3 bases and J by 6 bases, with 13 bases between them. The V gene's germline CDR1 is MDHEN and CDR2 SYDVKM. The CDR3 covers 14 residues. The CDR3 region is CASSFRTQGDTQYF. The DNA for the CDR3 is TGTGCCAGCAGTTTTCGGACGCAGGGGGATACGCAGTATTTT.

As for this clonotype: A much larger clone sits a single nucleotide away, making a read error possible. The chain employs TRBV5-6 and TRBJ1-5; TRBD1 is a possible D gene (5 bases). There are 18 residues in the CDR3. Germline loops: CDR1 SGHDT, CDR2 YYEEEE. In DNA form, the CDR3 reads TGTGCCCGCAGCCTTACCTACATTGGAGGGGACCCAAATCAGCCCCAGCATTTT. Its translation: CARSLTYIGGDPNQPQHF.

There are many counts of this clonotype. The chain is built from TRBV27 and TRBJ2-7; the match to TRBD2 covers 15 bases. Germline V gene lookup returns CDR1 MNHEY and CDR2 SMNVEV (reference sequence). V was pared by 3 bases and J by 0 bases, with 12 bases of the junction left unmatched. The CDR3 has 20 amino acids. DNA for the CDR3: TGTGCCAGCAGTTTTCTTGTCCCCGGGACTAGCGGGAGGAGCTCCTACGAGCAGTACTTC. Translated, it gives CASSFLVPGTSGRSSYEQYF.

This sequence joins TRBV6-2 or TRBV6-3 and TRBJ2-1; tentative D call: TRBD2 (6 bases). Trimming stripped 5 bases from V and 14 bases from J, with 13 bases between. The length of the CDR3 is 11 residues. Germline V gene sequence: CDR1 MNHEY, CDR2 SVGEGT. The CDR3 here is CASSDGPGEFF. The CDR3 coding sequence is TGTGCCAGCAGTGACGGCCCGGGGGAGTTCTTC.

The chain combines TRBV5-1 with TRBJ2-7; D unclear. V lost 5 bases and J lost 3, with 9 bases in between. Per germline, CDR1 SGHRS and CDR2 YFSETQ. The CDR3 consists of 12 residues. The CDR3 reads CASRRENYEQYF. CDR3 DNA: TGCGCCAGCAGACGCGAGAACTACGAGCAGTACTTC.

The V call is TRBV6-5, the J call TRBJ2-5; tentatively, D is TRBD1 (6 bases). Looked up from germline, CDR1 is MNHEY and CDR2 is SVGAGI. CDR3 length: 14 residues. V lost 1 base, J lost 2 bases, and 8 bases lay in between. DNA for the CDR3: TGTGCCAGCAGTTACTACCAGGGGCAAGAGACCCAGTACTTC. Protein: CASSYYQGQETQYF.

This clonotype was counted many times. J is TRBJ2-1 and V is TRBV20-1, with D tentatively TRBD2 (5 bases). V was cut by 3 bases and J by 0 bases, with 15 bases left in between. This CDR3 is 16 amino acids long. The germline CDR1 and CDR2 sequences are DFQATT and SNEGSKA (reference sequence). The CDR3 DNA reads TGCAGTGCTAGCTCCTCTGGCGGGTACTCCTACAATGAGCAGTTCTTC. Its translation is CSASSSGGYSYNEQFF.

At least ten counts were recorded for this clonotype. At one end the junction does not follow the germline gene, possibly because of a read error. The chain uses TRBV5-1 and TRBJ2-2; no definite D call. From germline, CDR1 is SGHRS and CDR2 YFSETQ. The CDR3 is 12 residues long. CDR3 nucleotide sequence: TGTGCCAGCAGCTTAGGAAGCGGGGAGCTGTTTTTT. Translating gives CASSLGSGELFF.

The CDR3 loop is CAWSAGAPNEQFF. The DNA for the CDR3 is TGTGCCTGGAGTGCCGGGGCTCCCAATGAGCAGTTCTTC. This chain joins TRBV30 and TRBJ2-1, with D perhaps given as TRBD1 or TRBD2 (5 bases each). The length of the CDR3 is 13 residues. Germline V lookup: CDR1 GTSNPN, CDR2 SVGIG (reference sequence). V lost 1 base and J 6 bases, leaving 10 bases between the germline ends.

This clonotype was seen a few times. The chain is built from TRBV6-5 and TRBJ2-4; D is ambiguous. V was clipped by 3 bases and J by 7 bases, with 13 bases between them. The CDR3 is made up of 14 amino acids. Germline V CDR1 and CDR2: MNHEY, SVGAGI. CDR3 region: CASSYGVSSNIQYF. CDR3 DNA: TGTGCCAGCAGTTATGGGGTGTCGAGCAACATTCAGTACTTC.

Concerning this clonotype: The junction and the germline gene differ at one end; a read error may be behind it. The chain couples TRBV20-1 to TRBJ1-2; perhaps TRBD1 as D (6 bases). CDR1 and CDR2 from the germline V gene are DFQATT and SNEGSKA (reference sequence). CDR3 length: 16 amino acids. CDR3 DNA sequence: TGCTGTGCTAGTGCTTACCTACAGGGCCCCTCCTATGGCTACACCTTC. Translation: CCASAYLQGPSYGYTF.

The V call is TRBV7-2, the J call TRBJ2-7; possibly TRBD1 for D (6 bases). CDR1 and CDR2 (germline): SGHTA, FQGNSA. The V end was cut by 6 bases, the J end by 0 bases, with 15 bases between. The CDR3 is made up of 15 amino acids. The CDR3 coding sequence is TGTGCCAGCAGGGTCCCAGGGGCGAGCTCCTACGAGCAGTACTTC. Translated, it gives CASRVPGASSYEQYF. The whole variable domain, filled in from reference TRBV7-2 and TRBJ2-7, reads GAGVSQSPSNKVTEKGKDVELRCDPISGHTALYWYRQSLGQGLEFLIYFQGNSAPDKSGLPSDRFSAERTGGSVSTLTIQRTQQEDSAVYLCASRVPGASSYEQYFGPGTRLTVT.

CDR3 DNA sequence: TGTGCCACGGCCAGGGAAAACAATCAGCCCCAGCATTTT. It yields the protein CATARENNQPQHF. The chain combines TRBV2 with TRBJ1-5, with D tentatively TRBD1 (5 bases). In germline, CDR1 is SNHLY, CDR2 FYNNEI. The CDR3 runs 13 residues. The ends were cut back, 10 bases at V and 3 bases at J, with 13 bases in the middle.

V and J are TRBV7-3 and TRBJ2-1; 8 bases map to TRBD2. This CDR3 is 16 amino acids long. CDR1 and CDR2 from the germline V gene are SGHTA and FQGTGA. Trimming took 2 bases from V and 5 from J; bases not matched to a gene: 8. In DNA, the CDR3 is TGTGCCAGCAGCTTATTAGCGGGAAAGGTGGACAATGAGCAGTTCTTC. Translation gives CASSLLAGKVDNEQFF.

This clonotype was detected a few times. CDR3 in amino acids: CASSPQRVATGELFF. The CDR3 DNA is TGTGCCAGCAGCCCCCAGCGGGTAGCCACCGGGGAGCTGTTTTTT. The chain is built from TRBV9 and TRBJ2-2; a weak D match, TRBD2 (6 bases). V was pared by 4 bases and J by 4 bases, with 14 bases between. The germline gives CDR1 SGDLS, CDR2 YYNGEE. The CDR3 totals 15 residues.

V and J are TRBV7-3 and TRBJ2-3; D not certain. Deletions cut 0 bases from V and 0 bases from J, with 10 bases between. The length of the CDR3 is 16 residues. CDR1 SGHTA and CDR2 FQGTGA come from the germline V gene. Here the CDR3 reads CASSLTTGGSTDTQYF. The CDR3 bases are TGTGCCAGCAGCTTAACTACTGGCGGCAGCACAGATACGCAGTATTTT.

This clonotype appeared many times. The J gene is TRBJ1-4, the V gene TRBV6-5, with D possibly matching TRBD1 (5 bases). The CDR3 covers 15 residues. Germline V gene sequence: CDR1 MNHEY, CDR2 SVGAGI. V was pared by 2 bases and J by 3 bases, with 10 bases between. CDR3 bases: TGTGCCAGCAGTTACAGGGACCGTTCTAATGAAAAACTGTTTTTT. It encodes CASSYRDRSNEKLFF.

This chain joins TRBV19 and TRBJ1-5; D is undetermined. V shed 7 bases and J shed 1 base, with 11 bases lying between them. Germline-derived CDR1 and CDR2 are LNHDA and SQIVND (reference sequence). CDR3 length equals 14 residues. The CDR3 is CASTASWSNQPQHF. The CDR3 nucleotides read TGTGCCAGTACGGCGAGTTGGAGCAATCAGCCCCAGCATTTT.

The chain employs TRBV29-1 and TRBJ2-7; 8 nucleotides line up with TRBD1. Germline trimming cut 4 bases from V and 2 bases from J; bases unmatched to any gene: 4. The CDR3 runs to 13 residues. Germline values: CDR1 SQVTM, CDR2 ANQGSEA. Here the CDR3 reads CSVADRATYEQYF. The CDR3 DNA is TGCAGCGTTGCGGACAGGGCCACCTACGAGCAGTACTTC.

The V and J genes are TRBV20-1 and TRBJ1-5, with a possible D match to TRBD1 (6 bases). This CDR3 has 13 residues. Germline V CDR1 and CDR2: DFQATT, SNEGSKA (reference sequence). The V gene lost 7 bases and the J gene lost 0 bases, with 10 bases spanning the gap. The CDR3 here is CSGRGASNQPQHF. The CDR3 DNA follows: TGCAGTGGGCGGGGGGCTAGCAATCAGCCCCAGCATTTT.

V is TRBV3-1 and J is TRBJ1-1; no clear D gene. The V gene's germline CDR1 is LGHDT and CDR2 YNNKEL (reference sequence). V was cut by 4 bases and J by 8 bases, with 8 bases left in between. The CDR3 totals 11 residues. The CDR3 bases are TGTGCCAGCAGCCGGGCAGAGGAAGCTTTCTTT. It translates to CASSRAEEAFF.

Points on this clonotype: It may be a read error: a sequence one base away is much more abundant. This chain joins TRBV5-5 and TRBJ2-5; 8 nucleotides agree with TRBD2. This CDR3 region has 15 residues. From germline, CDR1 is SGHKS and CDR2 YYEKEE (reference sequence). The CDR3 bases are TGTGCCAGCAGCTCTCGGACTAGCCACCAAGAGACCCCGTACTTC. This codes for CASSSRTSHQETPYF.

This clonotype was seen ten or more times. The rearrangement joins TRBV5-1 to TRBJ1-1, with D unclear. This CDR3 is built from 14 residues. Germline values: CDR1 SGHRS, CDR2 YFSETQ. Trimming cost V 1 base and J 8 bases, with 15 bases left between them. CDR3 in DNA: TGCGCCAGCAGCTTGTTAACAAACCCATCGGAAGCTTTCTTT. It specifies CASSLLTNPSEAFF.

CDR3 region: CSASAPRLVFHEQYF. The CDR3 DNA reads as TGCAGTGCTAGTGCCCCTAGACTGGTGTTCCACGAGCAGTACTTC. The chain employs TRBV20-1 and TRBJ2-7, with D hard to call. The germline gives CDR1 DFQATT, CDR2 SNEGSKA (reference sequence). V lost 3 bases, J lost 5 bases, and 20 bases lay in between. The CDR3 has 15 amino acids.

This clonotype was counted between two and nine times. This CDR3 reads CASSPLVSGAKNIQYF. The CDR3 DNA reads as TGTGCCAGCAGTCCCCTAGTATCGGGAGCCAAAAACATTCAGTACTTC. This sequence joins TRBV7-2 and TRBJ2-4, with unresolved D. The germline gives CDR1 SGHTA, CDR2 FQGNSA. V lost 6 bases, J lost 0 bases, and 15 bases lay in between. This CDR3 has 16 amino acids.

This clonotype was found a few times. The rearrangement uses TRBV11-1 and TRBJ1-2; perhaps TRBD1 as D (6 bases). Trimming removed 1 base from V and 8 bases from J, with 17 bases in between. CDR1 is SGHAT and CDR2 is FQDESV in the germline V gene (reference sequence). This CDR3 has 15 amino acids. CDR3 DNA: TGTGCCAGCAGCTTAGGGGGGCCAAGGAATCGGGGCTACACCTTC. It yields the protein CASSLGGPRNRGYTF.

There are many counts of this clonotype. This chain connects TRBV27 to TRBJ1-2; D unresolved. Germline V CDR1 and CDR2: MNHEY, SMNVEV (reference sequence). The CDR3 sequence is 13 residues long. Trimming stripped 5 bases from V and 1 base from J, with 8 bases between. The CDR3 region is CASSVSINYGYTF. The DNA of the CDR3 is TGTGCCAGCAGTGTAAGCATTAACTATGGCTACACCTTC.

The gene calls are TRBV18 and TRBJ2-1, with 9 bases that match TRBD2. The CDR3 loop spans 15 amino acids. Trimming cost V 2 bases and J 8 bases; bases outside gene matches: 7. Germline V gene data show CDR1 as KGHSH and CDR2 as LQKENI. The CDR3, as DNA: TGTGCCAGCTCACCAAAAGCGGGAGGTCGAGATGAGCAGTTCTTC. Translation: CASSPKAGGRDEQFF.